This TCR beta chain derives from a study of shared T cell receptors in the human thymus. The CDR3 length is 16 residues. V lost 3 bases to trimming and J lost 4 bases; unmatched junction nucleotides: 10. Germline lookup yields CDR1 SGHDT and CDR2 YYEEEE. TCRdb's table, derived via immunoSEQ multiplex PCR, lists solely in-frame clones and lacks some. The sample contains 500,000 to 550,000 clones, around three quarters of which appear only once. This clone was observed a handful of times. These data also formed part of another study, on human thymus T cells. That paper adds: Donors were healthy Finnish babies undergoing corrective operations for congenital heart defects. Resections that were taken during corrective heart surgery supplied the thymus tissue. Biased V and J segment usage appeared in thymus and peripheral blood.

Source material: thymocytes. This chain uses TRBV5-6 with TRBJ2-5; 9 bases line up with TRBD1. This clonotype was sampled from a boy less than two years old with a congenital heart defect. Here the CDR3 reads CASSSDRGRARETQYF. The DNA of the CDR3 is TGTGCCAGCAGCTCGGACAGGGGCCGCGCCAGAGAGACCCAGTACTTC. Looking up the rest from reference TRBV5-6 and TRBJ2-5 gives the full variable domain: DAGVTQSPTHLIKTRGQQVTLRCSPKSGHDTVSWYQQALGQGPQFIFQYYEEEERQRGNFPDRFSGHQFPNYSSELNVNALLLGDSALYLCASSSDRGRARETQYFGPGTRLLVL.